This passage covers 10 T cell receptor beta chains from one sample sequenced in a study of T cells in Graves' hyperthyroidism and ophthalmopathy. Amplification targeted TCR beta CDR3 regions from RNA transcripts. Researchers ran a first-round RT-PCR on the TCR CDR3 using the HTBI primer set. TCRdb reprocessed the multiplex PCR reads via MiXCR and lists one record per CDR3 protein. Of roughly 290,000 distinct CDR3 sequences in the sample, about an eighth were seen once. Sequenced: blood. Source of these receptors: a woman aged 30 to 39 with Graves' hyperthyroidism that later progressed to Graves' ophthalmopathy.

At least ten counts were recorded for this clonotype. The gene calls are TRBV29-1 and TRBJ1-1; a weak D match, TRBD1 (5 bases). Germline V gene sequence: CDR1 SQVTM, CDR2 ANQGSEA. CDR3 length: 21 residues. V lost 0 bases, J lost 0 bases, and 29 bases lay in between. Here the CDR3 reads CSVEDWGGGESAGRMNTEAFF. The CDR3 bases are TGCAGCGTTGAAGATTGGGGGGGTGGCGAATCGGCAGGGCGCATGAACACTGAAGCTTTCTTT. Variable domain in full (rest from reference TRBV29-1 and TRBJ1-1): SAVISQKPSRDICQRGTSLTIQCQVDSQVTMMFWYRQQPGQSLTLIATANQGSEATYESGFVIDKFPISRPNLTFSTLTVSNMSPEDSSIYLCSVEDWGGGESAGRMNTEAFFGQGTRLTVV.

J is TRBJ1-6 and V is TRBV20-1, with TRBD1 matching over 7 bases. The CDR3 extends over 14 amino acids. CDR1 and CDR2 (germline): DFQATT, SNEGSKA (reference sequence). V lost 6 bases to trimming and J lost 5 bases; unmatched junction nucleotides: 7. CDR3 region: CSAQGGVDNSPLHF. CDR3 nucleotide sequence: TGCAGTGCCCAGGGGGGCGTGGATAATTCACCCCTCCACTTT.

The chain recombines TRBV7-9 with TRBJ2-4; TRBD2 aligns across 9 bases. The CDR3 sequence is 15 residues long. Trimming took 5 bases from V and 2 from J; bases not matched to a gene: 4. CDR1 and CDR2 (germline): SEHNR, FQNEAQ (reference sequence). CDR3 loop: CASSISGSSKNIQYF. CDR3 DNA: TGTGCCAGCAGCATTAGCGGGAGTTCCAAAAACATTCAGTACTTC.

The chain is built from TRBV9 and TRBJ2-1; D uncertain. The ends were cut back, 3 bases at V and 6 bases at J, with 10 bases in the middle. The CDR3 length is 13 residues. Germline values: CDR1 SGDLS, CDR2 YYNGEE. CDR3 in amino acids: CASSAQGLNEQFF. CDR3 nucleotide sequence: TGTGCCAGCAGCGCCCAAGGCCTCAATGAGCAGTTCTTC.

This clonotype was observed at least ten times. V gene TRBV12-3 or TRBV12-4 combines with J gene TRBJ2-1; 10 nucleotides match TRBD2. This CDR3 region has 16 residues. Germline trimming cut 6 bases from V and 9 bases from J; bases unmatched to any gene: 14. The CDR3 sequence: CASRPGEASGSGEQFF. CDR3 DNA: TGTGCCAGCAGGCCCGGGGAGGCTAGCGGGAGCGGTGAGCAGTTCTTC.

This chain links TRBV5-6 with TRBJ1-2, with 10 bases fitting TRBD1. V gave up 2 bases and J gave up 8 bases; unmatched junction bases: 9. The CDR3 has 15 residues. The germline V gene encodes CDR1 SGHDT and CDR2 YYEEEE. The CDR3 DNA reads TGTGCCAGCAGCTTTCCCGACAGGGGGCCTCGGGGCTACACCTTC. It codes for CASSFPDRGPRGYTF.

This CDR3 is CASSLFVTGVPEAFF. The CDR3 DNA follows: TGTGCCAGCAGTTTATTCGTGACAGGGGTGCCTGAAGCTTTCTTT. V usage is TRBV28 and J usage is TRBJ1-1; TRBD1 matches at 8 bases. V lost 1 base to trimming and J lost 6 bases; unmatched junction nucleotides: 7. In germline, CDR1 is MDHEN, CDR2 SYDVKM. The CDR3 is 15 residues long. Together with reference TRBV28 and TRBJ1-1, the CDR3 gives the full variable domain: DVKVTQSSRYLVKRTGEKVFLECVQDMDHENMFWYRQDPGLGLRLIYFSYDVKMKEKGDIPEGYSVSREKKERFSLILESASTNQTSMYLCASSLFVTGVPEAFFGQGTRLTVV.

This clonotype occurred a few times. The chain links TRBV29-1 to TRBJ2-1, with TRBD2 identical over 8 bases. Germline CDR1 SQVTM, CDR2 ANQGSEA. The CDR3 is made up of 15 amino acids. With 5 bases clipped from V and 9 bases from J, the junction kept 15 bases outside the gene matches. Here the CDR3 reads CSVLSQTSSGIEQFF. For the CDR3, the DNA is TGCAGCGTTCTATCCCAAACGAGTAGCGGGATTGAGCAGTTCTTC.

The rearrangement links TRBV6-2 or TRBV6-3 to TRBJ2-3; the D is unclear. Germline V gene data show CDR1 as MNHEY and CDR2 as SVGEGT. V was cut by 6 bases and J by 6 bases, with 7 bases left in between. This CDR3 has 11 residues. This CDR3 is CASRGMDTQYF. In DNA, the CDR3 is TGTGCCAGCAGGGGTATGGATACGCAGTATTTT.

This clonotype has a count of ten or more. CDR3 DNA sequence: TGCAGCGTTCCACAGGCTGGCGAGCAGTACTTC. Translated: CSVPQAGEQYF. The rearrangement links TRBV29-1 to TRBJ2-7; maybe TRBD1 (5 bases). The CDR3 extends over 11 amino acids. Trimming removed 5 bases at V and 6 bases at J, with 11 bases between. Per the germline V gene, CDR1 is SQVTM and CDR2 is ANQGSEA.